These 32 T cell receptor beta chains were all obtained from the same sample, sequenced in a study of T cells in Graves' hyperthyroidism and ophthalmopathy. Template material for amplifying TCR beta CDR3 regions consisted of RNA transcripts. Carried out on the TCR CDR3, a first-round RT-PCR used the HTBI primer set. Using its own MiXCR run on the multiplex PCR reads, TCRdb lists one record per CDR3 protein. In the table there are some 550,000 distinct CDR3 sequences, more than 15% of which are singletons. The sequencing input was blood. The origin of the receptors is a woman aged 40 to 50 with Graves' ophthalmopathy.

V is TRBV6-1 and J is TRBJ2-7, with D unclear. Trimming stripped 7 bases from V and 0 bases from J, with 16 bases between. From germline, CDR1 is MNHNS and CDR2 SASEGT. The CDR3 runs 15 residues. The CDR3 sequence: CASNFLLESSYEQYF. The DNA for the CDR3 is TGTGCCAGCAATTTCCTGCTAGAGAGCTCCTACGAGCAGTACTTC.

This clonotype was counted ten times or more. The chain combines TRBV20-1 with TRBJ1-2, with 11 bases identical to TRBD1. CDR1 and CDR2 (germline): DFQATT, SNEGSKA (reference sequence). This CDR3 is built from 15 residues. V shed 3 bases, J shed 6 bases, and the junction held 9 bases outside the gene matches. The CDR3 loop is CSASVGDRGNNGYTF. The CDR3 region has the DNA TGCAGTGCTAGTGTGGGGGACAGGGGGAATAATGGCTACACCTTC.

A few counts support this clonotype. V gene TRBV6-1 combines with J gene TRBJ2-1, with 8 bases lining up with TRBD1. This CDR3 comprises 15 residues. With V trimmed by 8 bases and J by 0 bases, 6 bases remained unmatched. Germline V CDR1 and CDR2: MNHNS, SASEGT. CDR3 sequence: CASFGQGSSYNEQFF. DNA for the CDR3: TGTGCCAGCTTCGGACAGGGAAGCTCCTACAATGAGCAGTTCTTC.

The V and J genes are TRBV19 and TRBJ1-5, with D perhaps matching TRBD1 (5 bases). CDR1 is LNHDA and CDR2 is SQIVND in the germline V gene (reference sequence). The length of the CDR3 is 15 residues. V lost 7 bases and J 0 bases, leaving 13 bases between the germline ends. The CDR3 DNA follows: TGTGCCAGTACCCTGGGGGGGTATAGCAATCAGCCCCAGCATTTT. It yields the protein CASTLGGYSNQPQHF. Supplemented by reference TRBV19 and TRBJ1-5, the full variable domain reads DGGITQSPKYLFRKEGQNVTLSCEQNLNHDAMYWYRQDPGQGLRLIYYSQIVNDFQKGDIAEGYSVSREKKESFPLTVTSAQKNPTAFYLCASTLGGYSNQPQHFGDGTRLSIL.

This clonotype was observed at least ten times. The CDR3 DNA reads TGTGCCAGCTGGGACTCCTTGAGCTCCTACAATGAGCAGTTCTTC. Amino acids: CASWDSLSSYNEQFF. The J gene is TRBJ2-1, the V gene TRBV27, with D possibly matching TRBD2 (6 bases). This CDR3 comprises 15 residues. Per germline, CDR1 MNHEY and CDR2 SMNVEV (reference sequence). V was pared by 8 bases and J by 0 bases, with 14 bases between.

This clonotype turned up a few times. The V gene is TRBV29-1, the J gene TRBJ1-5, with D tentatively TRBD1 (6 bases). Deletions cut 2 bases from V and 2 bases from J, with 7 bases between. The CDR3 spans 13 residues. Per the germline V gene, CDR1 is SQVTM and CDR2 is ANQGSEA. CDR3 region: CSVETGRNQPQHF. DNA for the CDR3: TGCAGCGTTGAAACAGGGCGCAATCAGCCCCAGCATTTT.

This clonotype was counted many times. DNA for the CDR3: TGTGCCAGCTCACCTTACGTTCAAGAGACCCAGTACTTC. Residues: CASSPYVQETQYF. This sequence joins TRBV18 and TRBJ2-5; D remains unclear. CDR3 length: 13 amino acids. Germline V gene sequence: CDR1 KGHSH, CDR2 LQKENI. The V end was cut by 3 bases, the J end by 2 bases, with 7 bases between.

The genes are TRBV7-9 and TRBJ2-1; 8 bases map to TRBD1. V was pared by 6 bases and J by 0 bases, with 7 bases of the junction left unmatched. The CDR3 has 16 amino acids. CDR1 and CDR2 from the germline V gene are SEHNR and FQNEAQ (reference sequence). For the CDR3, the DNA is TGTGCCAGCAGGCCCGACAGGGGACCCTCCTACAATGAGCAGTTCTTC. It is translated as CASRPDRGPSYNEQFF.

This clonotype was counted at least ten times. CDR3 loop: CASSYFDSLNTEAFF. The CDR3 DNA sequence: TGTGCCAGCAGTTACTTTGACAGCCTGAACACTGAAGCTTTCTTT. The rearrangement uses TRBV6-5 and TRBJ1-1, with D possibly TRBD1 on 5 matching bases. The CDR3 covers 15 residues. The V gene lost 1 base and the J gene lost 0 bases, with 9 bases spanning the gap. Germline-derived CDR1 and CDR2 are MNHEY and SVGAGI.

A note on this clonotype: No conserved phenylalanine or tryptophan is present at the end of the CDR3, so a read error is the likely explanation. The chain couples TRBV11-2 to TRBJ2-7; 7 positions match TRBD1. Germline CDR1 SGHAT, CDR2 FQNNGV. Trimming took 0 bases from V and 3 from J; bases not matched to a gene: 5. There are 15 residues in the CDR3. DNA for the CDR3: TGTGCCAGCAGCTTAGAGCCGGGACAGAACTACGAGCAGTACTAC. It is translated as CASSLEPGQNYEQYY.

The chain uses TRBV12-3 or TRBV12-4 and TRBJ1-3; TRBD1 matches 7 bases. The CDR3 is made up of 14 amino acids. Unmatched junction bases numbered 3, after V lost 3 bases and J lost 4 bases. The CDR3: CASSFQQGGNTIYF. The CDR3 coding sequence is TGTGCCAGCAGTTTTCAACAGGGGGGAAACACCATATATTTT.

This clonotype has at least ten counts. The CDR3, as DNA: TGTGCCAGCTCGACACAGGGGAGGAACACTGAAGCTTTCTTT. Amino acid sequence: CASSTQGRNTEAFF. This chain uses TRBV18 with TRBJ1-1; 7 positions agree with TRBD1. From germline, CDR1 is KGHSH and CDR2 LQKENI. The CDR3 runs to 14 residues. The trim removed 6 bases at V and 1 base at J, leaving 5 bases unmatched.

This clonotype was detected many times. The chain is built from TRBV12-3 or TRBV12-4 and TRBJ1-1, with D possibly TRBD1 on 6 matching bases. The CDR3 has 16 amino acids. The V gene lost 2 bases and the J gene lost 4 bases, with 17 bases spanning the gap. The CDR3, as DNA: TGTGCCAGCAGTTTATTGCCCTCCCAGGGGCTCACTGAAGCTTTCTTT. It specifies CASSLLPSQGLTEAFF.

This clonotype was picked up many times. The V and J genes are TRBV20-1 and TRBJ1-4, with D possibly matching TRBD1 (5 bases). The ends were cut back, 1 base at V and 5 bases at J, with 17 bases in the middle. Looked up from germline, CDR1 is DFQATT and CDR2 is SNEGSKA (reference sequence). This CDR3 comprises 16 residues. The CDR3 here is CSARGGPQVGNEKLFF. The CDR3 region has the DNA TGCAGTGCTAGAGGGGGACCACAGGTCGGGAATGAAAAACTGTTTTTT.

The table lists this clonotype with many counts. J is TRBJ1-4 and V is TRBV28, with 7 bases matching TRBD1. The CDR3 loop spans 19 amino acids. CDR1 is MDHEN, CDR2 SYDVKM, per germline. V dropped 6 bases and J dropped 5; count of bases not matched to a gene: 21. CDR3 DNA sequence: TGTGCCAGCAGCCACACCGACTACCTCAACGACAGGGCGAATGAAAAACTGTTTTTT. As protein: CASSHTDYLNDRANEKLFF.

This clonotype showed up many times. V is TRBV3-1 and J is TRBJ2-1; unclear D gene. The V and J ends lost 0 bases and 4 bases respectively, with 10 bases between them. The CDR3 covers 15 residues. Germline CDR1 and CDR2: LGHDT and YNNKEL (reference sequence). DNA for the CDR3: TGTGCCAGCAGCCAAGAATTGTACGCTTACAATGAGCAGTTCTTC. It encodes CASSQELYAYNEQFF.

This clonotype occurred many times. The DNA for the CDR3 is TGTGCCAGCAGTTTATGGGGCACTAGCGGGAGATCCTACGAGCAGTACTTC. Its translation is CASSLWGTSGRSYEQYF. V is TRBV28 and J is TRBJ2-7; 11 bases fit TRBD2. Germline V gene lookup returns CDR1 MDHEN and CDR2 SYDVKM. The CDR3 is 17 residues long. V was clipped by 0 bases and J by 1 base; unmatched bases: 5.

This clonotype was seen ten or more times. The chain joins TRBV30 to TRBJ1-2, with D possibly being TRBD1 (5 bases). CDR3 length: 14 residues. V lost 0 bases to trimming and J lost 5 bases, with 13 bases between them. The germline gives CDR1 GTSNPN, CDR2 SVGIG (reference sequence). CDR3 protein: CAWSVQQAIYGYTF. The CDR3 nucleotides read TGTGCCTGGAGTGTACAACAGGCTATATATGGCTACACCTTC.

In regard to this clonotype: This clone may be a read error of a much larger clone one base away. As DNA, the CDR3 is TGTGCCAGTAGTCTTCCCCCAGGGTCAGGGGCGTGGACTGAAGCTTTCTTT. Residues: CASSLPPGSGAWTEAFF. This rearrangement joins TRBV19 to TRBJ1-1, with D possibly TRBD1 on 6 matching bases. This CDR3 contains 17 residues. In germline, CDR1 is LNHDA, CDR2 SQIVND (reference sequence). The V end was cut by 5 bases, the J end by 5 bases, with 24 bases between.

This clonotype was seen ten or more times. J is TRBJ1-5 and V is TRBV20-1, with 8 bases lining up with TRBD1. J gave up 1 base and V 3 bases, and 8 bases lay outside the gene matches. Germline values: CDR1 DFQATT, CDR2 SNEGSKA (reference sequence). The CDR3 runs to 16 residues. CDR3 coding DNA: TGCAGTGCTAGTGGGCAGGGGGCCACAAGCAATCAGCCCCAGCATTTT. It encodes CSASGQGATSNQPQHF.

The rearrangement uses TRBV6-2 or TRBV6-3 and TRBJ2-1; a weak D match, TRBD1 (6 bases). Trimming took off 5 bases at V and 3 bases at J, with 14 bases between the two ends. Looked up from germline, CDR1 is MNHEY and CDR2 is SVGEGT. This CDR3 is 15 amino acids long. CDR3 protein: CASSKQGHSYNEQFF. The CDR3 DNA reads TGTGCCAGCAGTAAACAGGGCCATAGCTACAATGAGCAGTTCTTC.

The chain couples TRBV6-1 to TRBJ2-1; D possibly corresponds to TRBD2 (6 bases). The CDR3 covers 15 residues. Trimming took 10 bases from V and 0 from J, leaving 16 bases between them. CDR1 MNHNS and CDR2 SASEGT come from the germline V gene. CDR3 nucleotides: TGTGCCACCCGGGACTTTCCAAGCTCCTACAATGAGCAGTTCTTC. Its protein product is CATRDFPSSYNEQFF.

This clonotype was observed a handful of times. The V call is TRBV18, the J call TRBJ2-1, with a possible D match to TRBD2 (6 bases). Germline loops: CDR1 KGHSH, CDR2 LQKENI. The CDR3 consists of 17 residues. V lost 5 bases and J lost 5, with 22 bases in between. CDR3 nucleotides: TGTGCCAGCTCAGCTCTGGGATCCGGGAGCAAGAACAATGAGCAGTTCTTC. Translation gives CASSALGSGSKNNEQFF.

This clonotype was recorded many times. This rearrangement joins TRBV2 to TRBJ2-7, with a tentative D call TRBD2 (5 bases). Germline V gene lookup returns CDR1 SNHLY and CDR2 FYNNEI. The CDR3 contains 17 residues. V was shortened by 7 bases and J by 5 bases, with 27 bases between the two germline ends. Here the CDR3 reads CASTTSLYGPSFDEQYF. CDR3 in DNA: TGTGCCAGCACAACTAGTCTATACGGTCCCTCTTTTGACGAGCAGTACTTC.

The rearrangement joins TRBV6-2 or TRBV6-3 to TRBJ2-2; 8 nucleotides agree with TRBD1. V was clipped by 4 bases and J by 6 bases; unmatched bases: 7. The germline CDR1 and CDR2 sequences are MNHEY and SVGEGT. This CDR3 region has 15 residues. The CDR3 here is CASSFPGGSPGELFF. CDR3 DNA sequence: TGTGCCAGCAGTTTCCCAGGGGGCTCCCCCGGGGAGCTGTTTTTT.

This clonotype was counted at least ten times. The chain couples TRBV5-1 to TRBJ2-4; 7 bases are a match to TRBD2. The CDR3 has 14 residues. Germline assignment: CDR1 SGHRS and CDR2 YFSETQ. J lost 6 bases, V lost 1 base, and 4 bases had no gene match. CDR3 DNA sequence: TGCGCCAGCAGCTTGTTCAGCGGGACAAACATTCAGTACTTC. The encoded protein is CASSLFSGTNIQYF.

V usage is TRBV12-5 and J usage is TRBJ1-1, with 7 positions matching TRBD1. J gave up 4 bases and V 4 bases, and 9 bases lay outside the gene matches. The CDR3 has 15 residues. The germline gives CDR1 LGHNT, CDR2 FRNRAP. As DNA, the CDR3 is TGTGCTAGTGGTTCGATCTTAGACAGGGTCACTGAAGCTTTCTTT. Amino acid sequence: CASGSILDRVTEAFF.

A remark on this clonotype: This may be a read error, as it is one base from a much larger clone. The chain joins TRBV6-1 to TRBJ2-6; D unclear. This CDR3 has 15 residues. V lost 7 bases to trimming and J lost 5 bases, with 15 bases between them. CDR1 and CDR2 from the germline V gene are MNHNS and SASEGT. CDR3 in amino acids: CASMKDPSWANVLTF. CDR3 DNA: TGTGCCAGCATGAAGGACCCTTCTTGGGCCAACGTCCTGACTTTC.

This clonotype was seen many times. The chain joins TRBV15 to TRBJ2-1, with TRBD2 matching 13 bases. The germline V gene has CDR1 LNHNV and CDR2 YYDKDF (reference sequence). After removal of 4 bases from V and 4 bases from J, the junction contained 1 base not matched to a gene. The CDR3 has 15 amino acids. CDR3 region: CATSKLAGGYNEQFF. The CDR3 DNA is TGTGCCACCAGCAAACTAGCGGGAGGGTACAATGAGCAGTTCTTC.

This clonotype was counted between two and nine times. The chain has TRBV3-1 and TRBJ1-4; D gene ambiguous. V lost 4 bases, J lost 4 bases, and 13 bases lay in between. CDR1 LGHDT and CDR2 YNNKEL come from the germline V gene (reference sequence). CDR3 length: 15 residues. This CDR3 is CASSRTAWGNEKLFF. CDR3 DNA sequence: TGTGCCAGCAGCCGGACCGCCTGGGGTAATGAAAAACTGTTTTTT.

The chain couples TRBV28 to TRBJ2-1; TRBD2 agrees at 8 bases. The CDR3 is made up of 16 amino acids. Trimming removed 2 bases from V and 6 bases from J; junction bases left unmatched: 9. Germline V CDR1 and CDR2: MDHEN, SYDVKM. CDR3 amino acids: CASSLVSGGNSNEQFF. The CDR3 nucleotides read TGTGCCAGCAGTTTAGTCTCGGGAGGGAATTCCAATGAGCAGTTCTTC.

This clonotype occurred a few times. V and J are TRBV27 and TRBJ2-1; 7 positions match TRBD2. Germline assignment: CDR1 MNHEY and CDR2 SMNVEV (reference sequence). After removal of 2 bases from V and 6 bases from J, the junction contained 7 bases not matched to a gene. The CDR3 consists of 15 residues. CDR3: CASSLLAVLPNEQFF. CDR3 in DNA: TGTGCCAGCAGTTTACTAGCGGTCTTACCCAATGAGCAGTTCTTC.